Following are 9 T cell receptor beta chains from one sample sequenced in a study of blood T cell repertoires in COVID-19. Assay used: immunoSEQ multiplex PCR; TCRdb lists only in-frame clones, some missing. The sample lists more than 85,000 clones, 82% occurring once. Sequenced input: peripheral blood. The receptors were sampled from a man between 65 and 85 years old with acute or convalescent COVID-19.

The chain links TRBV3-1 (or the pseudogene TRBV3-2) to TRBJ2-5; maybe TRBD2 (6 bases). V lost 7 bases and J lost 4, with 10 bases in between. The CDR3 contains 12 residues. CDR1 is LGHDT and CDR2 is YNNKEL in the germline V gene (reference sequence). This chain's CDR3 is CASISGVETQYF. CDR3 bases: TGTGCCAGCATATCGGGGGTAGAGACCCAGTACTTC.

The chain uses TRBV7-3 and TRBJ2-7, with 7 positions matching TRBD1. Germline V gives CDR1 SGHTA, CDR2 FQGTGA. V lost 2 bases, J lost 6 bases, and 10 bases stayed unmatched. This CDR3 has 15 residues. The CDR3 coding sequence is TGTGCCAGCAGCTTACGTCCCGGACAGGAGGTCGAGCAGTACTTC. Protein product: CASSLRPGQEVEQYF.

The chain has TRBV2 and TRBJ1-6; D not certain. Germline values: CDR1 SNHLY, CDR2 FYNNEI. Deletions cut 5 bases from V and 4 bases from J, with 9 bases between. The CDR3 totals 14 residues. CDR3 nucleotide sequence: TGTGCCAGCAGTCGGACGGGATATAATTCACCCCTCCACTTT. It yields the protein CASSRTGYNSPLHF.

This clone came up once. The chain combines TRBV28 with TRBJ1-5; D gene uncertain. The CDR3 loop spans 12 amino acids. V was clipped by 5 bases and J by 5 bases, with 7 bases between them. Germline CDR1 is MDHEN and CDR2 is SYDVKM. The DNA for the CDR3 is TGTGCCAGCAGTGAGAGAGATCAGCCCCAGCATTTT. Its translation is CASSERDQPQHF.

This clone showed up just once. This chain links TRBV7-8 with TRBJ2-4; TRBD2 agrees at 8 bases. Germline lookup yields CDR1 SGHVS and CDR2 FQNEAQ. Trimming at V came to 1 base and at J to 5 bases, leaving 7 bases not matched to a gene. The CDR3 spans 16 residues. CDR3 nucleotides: TGTGCCAGCAGCTTAGGTAGCGGGACCGGGGAAAACATTCAGTACTTC. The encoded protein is CASSLGSGTGENIQYF.

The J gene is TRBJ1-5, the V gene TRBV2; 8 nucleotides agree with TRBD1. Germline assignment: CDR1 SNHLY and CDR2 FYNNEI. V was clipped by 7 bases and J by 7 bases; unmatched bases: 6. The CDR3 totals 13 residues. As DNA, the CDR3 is TGTGCCAGCAATGGACAGGGCTCGCAGCCCCAGCATTTT. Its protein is CASNGQGSQPQHF.

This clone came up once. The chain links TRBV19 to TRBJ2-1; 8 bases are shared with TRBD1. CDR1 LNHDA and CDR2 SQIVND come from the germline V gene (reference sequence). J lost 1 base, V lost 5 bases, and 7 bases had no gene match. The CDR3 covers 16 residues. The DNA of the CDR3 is TGTGCCAGTAGTTTCCTCCAGGGGGCGTCCTACAATGAGCAGTTCTTC. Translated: CASSFLQGASYNEQFF.

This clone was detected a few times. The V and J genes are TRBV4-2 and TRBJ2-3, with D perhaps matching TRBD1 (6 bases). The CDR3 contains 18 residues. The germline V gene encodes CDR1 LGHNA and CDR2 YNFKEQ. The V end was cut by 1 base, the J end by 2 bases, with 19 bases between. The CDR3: CASSQVKTGTGHTDTQYF. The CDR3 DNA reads TGTGCCAGCAGCCAAGTTAAGACAGGAACCGGTCACACAGATACGCAGTATTTT.

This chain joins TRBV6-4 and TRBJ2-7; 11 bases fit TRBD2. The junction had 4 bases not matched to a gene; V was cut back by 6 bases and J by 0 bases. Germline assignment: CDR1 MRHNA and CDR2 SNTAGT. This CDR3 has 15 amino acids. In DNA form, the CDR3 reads TGTGCCAGCAGCGCCGGGACTAGCGGCTCCTACGAGCAGTACTTC. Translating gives CASSAGTSGSYEQYF.